This T cell receptor (beta chain) was profiled in a study of Graves' ophthalmopathy and Graves' hyperthyroidism. Across the study: Blood was drawn at initial diagnosis, before any treatment.

The CDR3 covers 17 residues. CDR1 MNHEY and CDR2 SVGAGI come from the germline V gene. The ends lost 4 bases at V and 1 base at J; junction bases unmatched: 8. This clonotype was found many times. Its cognate antigen is unknown. Points from the study as a whole: Ophthalmopathy was separated from stable hyperthyroidism by a 13-signature model with 87.88% sensitivity and over 70% specificity.

Scientists amplified the TCR beta CDR3 regions from RNA transcripts. Scientists carried out first-round RT-PCR using HTBI primers and then a second-round multiplex PCR. Using its own MiXCR run on the multiplex PCR reads, TCRdb lists one record per CDR3 protein. The sample lists about half a million distinct CDR3 sequences, around 14% occurring once. Uncontrolled infections, other autoimmune diseases, pregnancy or lactation barred patients from enrollment. As the starting material, approximately 10 ml of fresh peripheral blood yielded the PBMCs. The source material was blood. The clonotype was recovered from a woman younger than 45 with Graves' ophthalmopathy. The gene calls are TRBV6-5 and TRBJ2-2; 8 nucleotides align to TRBD2. CDR3 coding DNA: TGTGCCAGCAGTTCTACATTTAGCGGGATGAACACCGGGGAGCTGTTTTTT. It codes for CASSSTFSGMNTGELFF.